In its sample, the clone carrying this T cell receptor (beta chain) was seen many times. Germline V CDR1 and CDR2: SGHRS, YFSETQ. With 2 bases clipped from V and 4 bases from J, the junction kept 6 bases outside the gene matches. This CDR3 region has 16 residues. The data belong to a study of T cells in Graves' hyperthyroidism and ophthalmopathy. TCR beta CDR3 sequences were amplified from RNA transcripts. A first-round RT-PCR of the TCR CDR3 used the HTBI primer set. TCRdb passed the multiplex PCR reads through MiXCR, listing each CDR3 protein once. Of approximately 150,000 distinct CDR3 sequences listed, approximately 9% are singletons.

The origin of this receptor is a woman under 30 with Graves' hyperthyroidism that later progressed to Graves' ophthalmopathy. The V gene is TRBV5-1, the J gene TRBJ2-3, with 11 bases that match TRBD1. The sequencing sample was made of blood. Written as DNA, the CDR3 is TGCGCCAGCAGCTTAAGGACAGGGGGCACGGCAGATACGCAGTATTTT. The encoded protein is CASSLRTGGTADTQYF.